The source of this TCR beta chain is a study of T cells after yellow fever vaccination. Study information: The fractions with low cell numbers were processed using SMART-Seq v4 Ultra Low Input. Findings and caveats of the study: Contaminating bulk clonotypes could be abundant in FACS-sorted repertoires. Most primary-vaccination clones recurred post-booster (around 95% CD4, 88% CD8).

This clonotype was counted a few times. What it binds is not known. It was through 5'RACE template switching that TCR cDNA was made, with a universal primer site and UMIs added. MiXCR, run by TCRdb on the 5' RACE reads, gives a single entry per CDR3 protein. There are around 320,000 distinct CDR3 sequences in the sample; 9.5% to 12% occur only once, and around 3.2% lies in the top ten. The CDR3 covers 12 residues. Germline V lookup: CDR1 KGHDR, CDR2 SFDVKD. V was clipped by 12 bases and J by 5 bases; unmatched bases: 7. This sample comprised CD4+ T cells sorted from PBMCs, obtained 45 days after the yellow fever booster vaccination. This clonotype was obtained from a man between 18 and 29 years old who received the YFV17D yellow fever vaccine. This chain links TRBV24-1 with TRBJ2-5; TRBD2 matches 8 bases. The CDR3 sequence is CAARTSRETQYF. The CDR3 DNA follows: TGTGCCGCGAGGACTAGCCGCGAGACCCAGTACTTC.